This T cell receptor beta chain appears in the sequencing data of a study of T cell repertoires in cytomegalovirus infection (dated by TCRdb to the late 2010s). About the full investigation: The peptide stimulations were aimed at well-studied HLA-B-restricted epitopes as well as recently identified HLA-C-restricted CMV epitopes, whose presentation resists viral immunomodulation. Donor HLA type was relevant to the analysis, because carriage of CMV infection together with the matching HLA type was indicated by public TCR beta signatures.

Comment on this clonotype: The specificity of this receptor is unknown. One base away there is no much larger clone; base qualities are not given.

The sample was run on an Illumina HiSeq 1500. TCRdb handled the public reads itself, with Q25 trimming in fastp and clone calling in MiXCR, and kept productive beta chains. Identical CDR3 protein sequences are pooled into one entry, listed with their most common genes and DNA. The sample table holds a few hundred thousand distinct CDR3 sequences, of which about 32% were seen once. 13% of the sample goes to the ten largest clones. The label giving this sample's treatment or condition can be read as: in vitro stimulation with specific CMV peptide epitopes to enrich CMV-specific T cells. Deletion took 7 bases off V and 1 base off J, with a span of 12 bases between the germline ends. According to the germline V gene (reference sequence), CDR1 reads LNHDA and CDR2 reads SQIVND. The CDR3 holds 14 amino acids from the cysteine to the phenylalanine. Only the CDR3 portion is preserved as DNA: 42 bases, with reading frame beginning at the first base.

General conclusions and limits of the study: The ex vivo response was dominated by HLA-C-restricted CMV-specific TCR beta clonotypes, and the single most frequent clonotype in two of eight donors was supplied by these HLA-C-restricted clonotypes. In both this cohort and an independent cohort of some 370 donors, the cumulative frequency of public TCR beta family members distinguished carriers of CMV infection plus the relevant HLA type.

Sample: cultured PBMCs, taken from culture after CMV antigen stimulation. This TCR derives from a human donor in good health (CMV status not recorded). Some clones in this sample may be carry-over from other donors' samples. The V and J genes are TRBV19 and TRBJ2-3, with an unclear D gene assignment. The DNA sequence reads TGTGCCAGTACCCCTTTTGGTGGCACAGATACGCAGTATTTT. It codes for CASTPFGGTDTQYF.